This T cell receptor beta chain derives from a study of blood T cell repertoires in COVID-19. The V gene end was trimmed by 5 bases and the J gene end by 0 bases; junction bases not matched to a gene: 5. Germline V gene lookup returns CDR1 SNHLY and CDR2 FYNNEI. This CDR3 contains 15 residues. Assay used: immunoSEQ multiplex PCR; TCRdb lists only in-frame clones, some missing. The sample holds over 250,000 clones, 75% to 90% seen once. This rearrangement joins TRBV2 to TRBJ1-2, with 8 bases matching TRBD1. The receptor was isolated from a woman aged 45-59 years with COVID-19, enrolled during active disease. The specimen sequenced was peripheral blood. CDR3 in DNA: TGTGCCAGCAGTCTACTACAGGGGGCTAACTATGGCTACACCTTC. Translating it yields CASSLLQGANYGYTF.